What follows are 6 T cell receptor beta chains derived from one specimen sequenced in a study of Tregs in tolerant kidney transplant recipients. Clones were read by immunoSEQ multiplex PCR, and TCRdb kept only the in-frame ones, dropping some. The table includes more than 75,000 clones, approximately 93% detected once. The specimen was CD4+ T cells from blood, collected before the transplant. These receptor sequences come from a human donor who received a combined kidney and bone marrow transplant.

CDR3 protein: CASSLARGTSRSTDTQYF. CDR3 coding DNA: TGTGCCAGCAGCTTAGCGCGGGGGACTAGCCGTAGCACAGATACGCAGTATTTT. The chain recombines TRBV7-2 with TRBJ2-3, with 9 positions matching TRBD2. This CDR3 is 18 amino acids long. Germline V lookup: CDR1 SGHTA, CDR2 FQGNSA. V gave up 0 bases and J gave up 0 bases; unmatched junction bases: 7.

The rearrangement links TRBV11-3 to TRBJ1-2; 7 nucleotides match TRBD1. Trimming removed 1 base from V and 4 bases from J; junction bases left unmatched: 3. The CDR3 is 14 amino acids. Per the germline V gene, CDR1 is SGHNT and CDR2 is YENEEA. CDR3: CASSLAGTVYGYTF. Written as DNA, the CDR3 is TGTGCCAGCAGCTTAGCCGGGACAGTCTATGGCTACACCTTC.

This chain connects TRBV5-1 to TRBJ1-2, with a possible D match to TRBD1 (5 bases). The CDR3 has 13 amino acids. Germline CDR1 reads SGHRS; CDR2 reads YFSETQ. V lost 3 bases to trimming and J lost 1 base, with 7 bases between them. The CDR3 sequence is CASSSGHNYGYTF. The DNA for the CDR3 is TGCGCCAGCAGCTCCGGACATAACTATGGCTACACCTTC.

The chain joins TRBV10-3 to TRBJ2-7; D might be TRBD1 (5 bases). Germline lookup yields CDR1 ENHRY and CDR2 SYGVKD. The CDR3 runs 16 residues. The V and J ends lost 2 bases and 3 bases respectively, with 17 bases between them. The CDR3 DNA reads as TGTGCCATCAGTGAGCAGAATTGGGGAACAGGCTACGAGCAGTACTTC. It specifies CAISEQNWGTGYEQYF.

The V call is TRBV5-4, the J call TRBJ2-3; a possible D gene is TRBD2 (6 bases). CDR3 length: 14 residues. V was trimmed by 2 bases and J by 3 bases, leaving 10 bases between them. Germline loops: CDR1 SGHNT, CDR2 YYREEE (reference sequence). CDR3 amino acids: CASSFPGDTDTQYF. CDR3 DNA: TGTGCCAGCAGCTTCCCGGGGGATACAGATACGCAGTATTTT.

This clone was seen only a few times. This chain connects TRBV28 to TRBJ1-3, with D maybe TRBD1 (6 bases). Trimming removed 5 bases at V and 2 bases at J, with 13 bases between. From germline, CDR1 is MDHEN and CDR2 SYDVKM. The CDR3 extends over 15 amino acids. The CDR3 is CASSLQGTTGNTIYF. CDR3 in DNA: TGTGCCAGCAGTCTACAGGGTACAACTGGAAACACCATATATTTT.